The rows below give T cell receptor beta chains drawn from one sample of a study of shared clonotypes between healthy human individuals. Here immunoSEQ multiplex PCR was the method, and the copy in TCRdb shows in-frame clones only, minus some. The repertoire holds about 1 million clones, with about 80% as singletons. The sample was memory CD4+ T cells sorted from blood. The receptors derive from a man between 18 and 29 years old in good health. Both conserved end residues are part of each CDR3. A D gene is named only where the DNA matches it firmly. Clone size is not always given. Where it is, it says once, few, many or a class for expanded clones.

TRBJ2-3	NA	TRBV11-2	NA	TGTGCCAGCAGCCCCCCGTGGACCCCCGGCACGCAGTATTTT	CASSPPWTPGTQYF
TRBJ1-2	TRBD1	TRBV28	NA	TGTGCCAGCAGTTCACAGGGGGTGTATGGCTACACCTTC	CASSSQGVYGYTF
TRBJ2-2	TRBD1	TRBV5-4	NA	TGTGCCAGCAGCTTGGCGACAGGGGTCGCCGGGGAGCTGTTTTTT	CASSLATGVAGELFF
TRBJ2-7	TRBD2	TRBV7-9	NA	TGTGCCAGCAGCTTGGCGGGGAGCGGGGCGTCCTACGAGCAGTACTTC	CASSLAGSGASYEQYF
TRBJ2-2	TRBD2	TRBV7-9	once	TGTGCCAGCAGCCCTAGCGGGAGCACCGGGGAGCTGTTTTTT	CASSPSGSTGELFF
TRBJ2-3	NA	TRBV6-1	NA	TGTGCCATCGGAGGTAGCGGCACAGATACGCAGTATTTT	CAIGGSGTDTQYF
TRBJ2-3	TRBD2	TRBV9	NA	TGTGCCAGCAGCGGAGATAGCGGGGGGGCCGATACGCAGTATTTT	CASSGDSGGADTQYF
TRBJ2-5	NA	TRBV2	NA	TGTGCCAGCCAGGGTTTAGAGACCCAGTACTTC	CASQGLETQYF
TRBJ2-6	NA	TRBV7-9	NA	TGTGCCAGCAGCCCAGGGTGGACGGCCGTTTCTGGGGCCAACGTCCTGACTTTC	CASSPGWTAVSGANVLTF
TRBJ1-1	NA	TRBV4-2	NA	TGTGCCAGCAGCCAAGATCAAACAGAGAACACTGAAGCTTTCTTT	CASSQDQTENTEAFF
TRBJ1-4	NA	TRBV30	NA	TGTGCCTGGAGTAGGGGGAAAAAACTGTTTTTT	CAWSRGKKLFF
TRBJ1-1	TRBD1	TRBV6-5	NA	TGTGCCAGCAGTCGGACAGGTTGGACTGAAGCTTTCTTT	CASSRTGWTEAFF
TRBJ1-1	NA	TRBV30	few	TGTGCCTGGAGCGTTCCCCACACTGAAGCTTTCTTT	CAWSVPHTEAFF
TRBJ2-6	TRBD2	TRBV30	NA	TGTGCCTGGAGTCCAAACGGGGGGGCATCTGGGGCCAACGTCCTGACTTTC	CAWSPNGGASGANVLTF
TRBJ2-7	TRBD2	TRBV5-1	once	TGCGCCAGCAGCTTGGCCCTAGCGGGGGGCCAACAGTACTTC	CASSLALAGGQQYF
TRBJ2-1	NA	TRBV5-1	NA	TGCGCCAGCAGCTTCGGGCAGGGATGGGATGAGCAGTTCTTC	CASSFGQGWDEQFF
TRBJ1-1	NA	TRBV13	few	TGTGCCAGCAGCTTAATAGGGCAAGGCACTGAAGCTTTCTTT	CASSLIGQGTEAFF
TRBJ2-7	TRBD1	TRBV5-1	NA	TGCGCCAGCAGCCGGGGGACAGGGGTCAAGGAGCAGTACTTC	CASSRGTGVKEQYF
TRBJ1-1	NA	TRBV20-1	NA	TGCAGTGCTAGAGGTCAGACTGAAGCTTTCTTT	CSARGQTEAFF
TRBJ2-1	TRBD1	TRBV9	NA	TGTGCCAGCAGCCCAGGGCCGGGACAGGGGGACAATGAGCAGTTCTTC	CASSPGPGQGDNEQFF
TRBJ2-6	NA	TRBV15	NA	TGTGCCACCAGCAAACTAAGCTCTGGGGCCAACGTCCTGACTTTC	CATSKLSSGANVLTF
TRBJ1-2	TRBD1	TRBV10-2	once	TGCGCCAGCAGTGACCCGGGACAGGGGAAGGGAGGCTACACCTTC	CASSDPGQGKGGYTF